This is a list of T cell receptor beta chains from one sample in a study of early stage breast cancer tumors. Produced via immunoSEQ multiplex PCR; TCRdb's table is partial and in-frame only. The sample comprises under 75,000 clones, 70% to 80% of which are singletons, and nearly 3.5% rests with the top ten. The material sequenced was blood. These receptors were collected from a person under 45 with breast cancer. Both conserved end residues are part of each CDR3. D genes are given only for firm matches. A row's size may be missing; if present it is once, few, many or a size class.

size,D,V,J,DNA,CDR3
.,.,TRBV4-3,TRBJ2-1,TGCGCCAGCAGCCAAGGTGGGGGGAACTCCTACAATGAGCAGTTCTTC,CASSQGGGNSYNEQFF
.,TRBD1,TRBV19,TRBJ1-2,TGTGCCAGTAGTGTGCGACAGGGAGACTATGGCTACACCTTC,CASSVRQGDYGYTF
.,.,TRBV30,TRBJ1-2,TGTGCCTGCCCGGGGCATTTCTTGTATGGCTACACCTTC,CACPGHFLYGYTF
.,.,TRBV7-2,TRBJ2-7,TGTGCCAGCAGAGTAGCGGGCATAAACAGGGTTGGCGAGCAGTACTTC,CASRVAGINRVGEQYF
.,.,TRBV11-3,TRBJ1-1,TGTGCCAGCAGCTTAGGTGCGAACACTGAAGCTTTCTTT,CASSLGANTEAFF
.,.,TRBV5-1,TRBJ2-7,TGCGCCAGCGGTAACGACGGCTACGAGCAGTACTTC,CASGNDGYEQYF
.,.,TRBV20-1,TRBJ2-7,TGCAGTGCCGCACACGCCTACGAGCAGTACTTC,CSAAHAYEQYF
.,TRBD1,TRBV7-2,TRBJ2-5,TGTGCCAGCAGCTCCCGGACAGGGCAAGAGACCCAGTACTTC,CASSSRTGQETQYF
.,.,TRBV18,TRBJ1-5,TGTGCCAGCTCACCCAACATCAGTTCCAGCAATCAGCCCCAGCATTTT,CASSPNISSSNQPQHF
.,.,TRBV30,TRBJ1-2,TGTGCCTGGAGTGTCCTCAGCTATGGCTACACCTTC,CAWSVLSYGYTF
.,TRBD1,TRBV4-3,TRBJ2-1,TGCGCCAGCAGCCAAGACTCTCTCGGGACAGGGGTAATACATGAGCAGTTCTTC,CASSQDSLGTGVIHEQFF
.,TRBD2,TRBV29-1,TRBJ2-3,TGCAGCGCGGCCACCTTTAGCGGGAGGACAGATACGCAGTATTTT,CSAATFSGRTDTQYF
.,.,TRBV5-4,TRBJ2-5,TGTGCCAGCAGCTTGGGCGGGACAACCCGGACGGAGACCCAGTACTTC,CASSLGGTTRTETQYF
.,TRBD1,TRBV5-1,TRBJ1-6,TGCGCCAGCAGCTCGACAGGGGGCGCCTTCACCTCCCCCCTCCACTTT,CASSSTGGAFTSPLHF
.,.,TRBV4-1,TRBJ1-5,TGCGCCAGCAGCCAAACTATACGCGAGCCCCAGCATTTT,CASSQTIREPQHF
few,.,TRBV7-9,TRBJ2-1,TGTGCCGGAGGGGAGACAGGGACGAATGAGCAGTTCTTC,CAGGETGTNEQFF
.,TRBD1,TRBV6-6,TRBJ2-7,TGTGCCAGCAGCACCGGACAGGGATCATACGAGCAGTACTTC,CASSTGQGSYEQYF
.,TRBD1,TRBV2,TRBJ2-1,TGTGCCAGCAGGAAGGACAGGGGAGGCGATGAGCAGTTCTTC,CASRKDRGGDEQFF
.,TRBD1,TRBV30,TRBJ1-3,TGTGCCTGGAGTCTTACAGGGGGTGGCAATGGAAACACCATATATTTT,CAWSLTGGGNGNTIYF
.,.,TRBV28,TRBJ2-5,TGTGCCAGCAGAACTATTACAGGGAGCCAAGAGACCCAGTACTTC,CASRTITGSQETQYF
few,.,TRBV2,TRBJ1-2,TGTGCCAGCAGTGAGGGCCTCAACTATGGCTACACCTTC,CASSEGLNYGYTF
.,.,TRBV2,TRBJ2-3,TGTGCCAGCAGACCAGGGGCAGATACGCAGTATTTT,CASRPGADTQYF
.,.,TRBV12-5,TRBJ2-6,TGTGCTAGTGGGGTAGGGGACTCTGGGGCCAACGTCCTGACTTTC,CASGVGDSGANVLTF
.,.,TRBV18,TRBJ2-2,TGTGCCAGCTCACCTCAGCCCGATACGAACACCGGGGAGCTGTTTTTT,CASSPQPDTNTGELFF
few,.,TRBV9,TRBJ2-5,TGTGCCAGCAGCGTGGGAGTAGTGGGAGAGACCCAGTACTTC,CASSVGVVGETQYF
.,TRBD1,TRBV6-5,TRBJ2-7,TGTGCCAGCAGTTACACAGGGGGATCCTACGAGCAGTACTTC,CASSYTGGSYEQYF
.,.,TRBV5-1,TRBJ2-5,TGCGCCAGCAGCCCCCAAGGGCTCGGGGGTCACCAAGAGACCCAGTACTTC,CASSPQGLGGHQETQYF